This record concerns one T cell receptor beta chain sequence. The data belong to a study of blood T cell repertoires in COVID-19. Study at large: The study drew acute and convalescent COVID-19 samples from the United States, Italy and Spain. PBMCs, B-cell-depleted T cells, or T cells provided the cDNA or gDNA that made up the material.

Assay: immunoSEQ multiplex PCR; the TCRdb copy retains only in-frame clones and omits some. The table has about 250,000 clones, approximately 82% seen once. Germline trimming cut 4 bases from V and 2 bases from J; bases unmatched to any gene: 6. Germline values: CDR1 SGHAT, CDR2 FQNNGV. The CDR3 consists of 16 residues. The chain couples TRBV11-2 to TRBJ2-3; 10 bases map to TRBD2. This sequence was found in an elderly man with acute or convalescent COVID-19. Specimen: peripheral blood. For the CDR3, the DNA is TGTGCCAGCAGCTGGACTAGCGGAAGAGTCACAGATACGCAGTATTTT. Translating gives CASSWTSGRVTDTQYF.